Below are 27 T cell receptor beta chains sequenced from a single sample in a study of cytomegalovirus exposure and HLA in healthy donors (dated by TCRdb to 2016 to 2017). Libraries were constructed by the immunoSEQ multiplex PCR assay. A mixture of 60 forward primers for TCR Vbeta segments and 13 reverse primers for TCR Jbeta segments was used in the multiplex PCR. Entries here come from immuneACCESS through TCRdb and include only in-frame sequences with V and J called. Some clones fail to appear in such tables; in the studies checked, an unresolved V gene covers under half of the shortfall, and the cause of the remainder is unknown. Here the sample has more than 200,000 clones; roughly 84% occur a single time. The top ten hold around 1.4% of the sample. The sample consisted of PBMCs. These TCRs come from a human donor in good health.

The CDR3 region is CASSVRLAGQETQYF. The CDR3 DNA follows: TGTGCCAGCAGCGTCAGACTAGCAGGACAAGAGACCCAGTACTTC. This chain joins TRBV9 and TRBJ2-5; 7 bases line up with TRBD2. This CDR3 contains 15 residues. In germline, CDR1 is SGDLS, CDR2 YYNGEE. With V trimmed by 2 bases and J by 2 bases, 6 bases remained unmatched.

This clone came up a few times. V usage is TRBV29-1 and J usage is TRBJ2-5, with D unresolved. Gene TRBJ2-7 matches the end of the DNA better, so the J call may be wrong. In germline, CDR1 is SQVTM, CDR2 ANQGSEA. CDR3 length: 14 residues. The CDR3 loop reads CSVEGQAGSYEQYF. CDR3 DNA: TGCAGCGTTGAAGGTCAGGCCGGCTCCTACGAGCAGTACTTC.

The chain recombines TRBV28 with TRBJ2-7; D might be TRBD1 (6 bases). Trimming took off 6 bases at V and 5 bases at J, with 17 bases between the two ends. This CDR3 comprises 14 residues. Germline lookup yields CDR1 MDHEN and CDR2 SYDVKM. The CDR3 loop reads CASSPDRKSDEQYF. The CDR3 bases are TGTGCCAGCAGCCCCGACAGGAAAAGTGACGAGCAGTACTTC.

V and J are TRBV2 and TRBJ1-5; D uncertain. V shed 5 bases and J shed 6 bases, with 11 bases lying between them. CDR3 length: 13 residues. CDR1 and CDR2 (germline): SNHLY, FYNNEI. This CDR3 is CASSLSFLQPQHF. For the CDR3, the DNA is TGTGCCAGCAGTCTTAGCTTTCTTCAGCCCCAGCATTTT.

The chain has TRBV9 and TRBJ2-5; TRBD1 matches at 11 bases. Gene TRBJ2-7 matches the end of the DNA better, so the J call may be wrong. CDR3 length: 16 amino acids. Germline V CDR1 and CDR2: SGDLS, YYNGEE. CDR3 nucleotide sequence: TGTGCCAGCAGCGCGGGACAGGGGGTGATCTCCTACGAGCAGTACTTC. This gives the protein CASSAGQGVISYEQYF.

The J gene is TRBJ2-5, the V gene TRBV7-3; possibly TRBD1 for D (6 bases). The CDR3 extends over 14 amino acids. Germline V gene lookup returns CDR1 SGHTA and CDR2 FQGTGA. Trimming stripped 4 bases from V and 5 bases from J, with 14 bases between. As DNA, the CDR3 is TGTGCCAGCAGCTACGGACAGATGGGGGAGACCCAGTACTTC. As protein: CASSYGQMGETQYF.

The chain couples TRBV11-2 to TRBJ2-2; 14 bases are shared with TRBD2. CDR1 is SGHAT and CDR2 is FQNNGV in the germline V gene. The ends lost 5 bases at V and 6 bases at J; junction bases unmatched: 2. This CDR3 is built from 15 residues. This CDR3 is CASSPGLAGAGELFF. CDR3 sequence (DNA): TGTGCCAGCAGCCCGGGACTAGCGGGAGCCGGGGAGCTGTTTTTT.

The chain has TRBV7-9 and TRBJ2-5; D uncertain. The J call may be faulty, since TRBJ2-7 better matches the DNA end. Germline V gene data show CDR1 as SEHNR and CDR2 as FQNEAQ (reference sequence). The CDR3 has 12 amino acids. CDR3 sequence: CASSLTIHEQYF. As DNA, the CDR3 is TGTGCCAGCAGCTTAACGATTCACGAGCAGTACTTC.

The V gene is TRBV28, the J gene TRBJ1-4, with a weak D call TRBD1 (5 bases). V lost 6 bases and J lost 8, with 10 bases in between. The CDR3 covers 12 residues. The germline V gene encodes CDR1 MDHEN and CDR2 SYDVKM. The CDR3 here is CASSLGLEKLFF. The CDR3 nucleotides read TGTGCCAGCAGCCTGGGGCTGGAAAAACTGTTTTTT.

CDR3 nucleotide sequence: TGTGCCAGCTCACCGAAGGGGGCGAACGAAAAACTGTTTTTT. It encodes CASSPKGANEKLFF. The V gene is TRBV18, the J gene TRBJ1-4; 7 bases are shared with TRBD1. Germline V lookup: CDR1 KGHSH, CDR2 LQKENI. The CDR3 sequence is 14 residues long. V lost 3 bases, J lost 8 bases, and 6 bases stayed unmatched.

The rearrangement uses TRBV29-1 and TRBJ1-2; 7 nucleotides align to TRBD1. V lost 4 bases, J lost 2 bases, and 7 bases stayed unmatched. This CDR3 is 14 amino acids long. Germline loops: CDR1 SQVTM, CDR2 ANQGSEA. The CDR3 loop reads CSVVRDSGNYGYTF. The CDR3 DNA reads TGCAGCGTTGTGCGGGACAGTGGGAACTATGGCTACACCTTC. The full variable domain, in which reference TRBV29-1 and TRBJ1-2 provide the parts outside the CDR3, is SAVISQKPSRDICQRGTSLTIQCQVDSQVTMMFWYRQQPGQSLTLIATANQGSEATYESGFVIDKFPISRPNLTFSTLTVSNMSPEDSSIYLCSVVRDSGNYGYTFGSGTRLTVV.

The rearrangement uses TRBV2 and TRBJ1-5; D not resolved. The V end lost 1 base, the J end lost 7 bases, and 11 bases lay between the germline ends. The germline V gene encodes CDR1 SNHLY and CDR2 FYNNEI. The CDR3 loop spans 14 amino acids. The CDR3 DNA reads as TGTGCCAGCAGTGAAGAAAGCTTAGTACAGCCCCAGCATTTT. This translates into CASSEESLVQPQHF.

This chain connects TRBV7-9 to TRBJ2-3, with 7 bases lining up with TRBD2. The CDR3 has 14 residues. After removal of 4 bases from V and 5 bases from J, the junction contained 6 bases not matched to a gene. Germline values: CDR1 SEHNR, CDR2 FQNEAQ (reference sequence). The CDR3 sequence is CASSSPREIDTQYF. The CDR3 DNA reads TGTGCCAGCAGCTCTCCGCGGGAGATAGATACGCAGTATTTT.

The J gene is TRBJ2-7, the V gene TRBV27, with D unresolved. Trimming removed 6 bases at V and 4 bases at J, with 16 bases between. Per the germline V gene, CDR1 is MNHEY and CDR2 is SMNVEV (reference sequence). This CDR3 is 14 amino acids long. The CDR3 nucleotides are TGTGCCAGCAGCTACCGCCCGCCTCCTTACGAGCAGTACTTC. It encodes CASSYRPPPYEQYF.

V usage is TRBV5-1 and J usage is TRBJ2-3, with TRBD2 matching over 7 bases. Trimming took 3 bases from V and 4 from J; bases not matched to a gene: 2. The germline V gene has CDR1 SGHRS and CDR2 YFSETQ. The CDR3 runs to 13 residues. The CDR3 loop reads CASSWGGADTQYF. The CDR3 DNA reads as TGCGCCAGCAGCTGGGGGGGGGCAGATACGCAGTATTTT.

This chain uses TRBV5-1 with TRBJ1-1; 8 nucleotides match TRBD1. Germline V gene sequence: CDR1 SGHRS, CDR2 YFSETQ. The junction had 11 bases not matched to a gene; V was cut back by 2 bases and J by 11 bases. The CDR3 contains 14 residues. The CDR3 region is CASSFGTGGEGAFF. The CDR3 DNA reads TGCGCCAGCAGCTTTGGCACAGGGGGAGAAGGGGCTTTCTTT.

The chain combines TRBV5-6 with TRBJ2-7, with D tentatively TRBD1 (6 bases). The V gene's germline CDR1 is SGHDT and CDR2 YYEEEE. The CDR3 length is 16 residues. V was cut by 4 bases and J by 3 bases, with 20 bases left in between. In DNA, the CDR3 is TGTGCCAGCAGCCGTTTCACCCGATGGGGACACTACGAGCAGTACTTC. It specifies CASSRFTRWGHYEQYF.

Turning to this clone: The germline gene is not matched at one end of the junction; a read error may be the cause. The DNA for the CDR3 is TGTGCCAGTAGTATCTCAGGGGGCAAGCAGCCCCAGCATTTT. Translated, it gives CASSISGGKQPQHF. The chain links TRBV19 to TRBJ1-5; 8 nucleotides line up with TRBD1. Germline loops: CDR1 LNHDA, CDR2 SQIVND (reference sequence). The CDR3 has 14 amino acids.

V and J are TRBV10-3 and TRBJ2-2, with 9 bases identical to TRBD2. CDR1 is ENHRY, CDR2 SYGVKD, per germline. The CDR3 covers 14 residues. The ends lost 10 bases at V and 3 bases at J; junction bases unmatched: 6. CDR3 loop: CATLAGDYTGELFF. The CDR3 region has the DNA TGTGCCACCTTAGCGGGAGATTACACCGGGGAGCTGTTTTTT.

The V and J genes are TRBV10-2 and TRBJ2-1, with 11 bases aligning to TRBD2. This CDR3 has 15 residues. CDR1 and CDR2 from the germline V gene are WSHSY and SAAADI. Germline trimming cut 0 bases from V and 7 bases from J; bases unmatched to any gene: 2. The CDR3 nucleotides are TGCGCCAGCAGTGAGTCACTAGCGGGAGAGAATGAGCAGTTCTTC. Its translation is CASSESLAGENEQFF.

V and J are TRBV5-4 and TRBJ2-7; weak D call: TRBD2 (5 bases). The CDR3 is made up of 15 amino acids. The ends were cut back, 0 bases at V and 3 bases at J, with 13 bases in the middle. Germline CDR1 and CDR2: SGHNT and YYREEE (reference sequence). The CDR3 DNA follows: TGTGCCAGCAGCTTGGATTTTCCTAGCTTCTACGAGCAGTACTTC. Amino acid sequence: CASSLDFPSFYEQYF.

The CDR3 protein is CASSPRADRANTEAFF. The CDR3 nucleotides read TGCGCCAGCAGCCCAAGGGCGGACAGGGCCAACACTGAAGCTTTCTTT. This rearrangement joins TRBV5-1 to TRBJ1-1; 8 bases align to TRBD1. Germline trimming cut 4 bases from V and 2 bases from J; bases unmatched to any gene: 10. CDR3 size: 16 residues. Germline V gene sequence: CDR1 SGHRS, CDR2 YFSETQ.

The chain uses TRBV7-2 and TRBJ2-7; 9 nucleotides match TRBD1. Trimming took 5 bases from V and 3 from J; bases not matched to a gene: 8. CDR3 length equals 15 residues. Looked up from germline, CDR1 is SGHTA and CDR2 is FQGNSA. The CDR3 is CASSLTGGSVYEQYF. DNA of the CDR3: TGTGCCAGCAGCCTGACAGGGGGGAGCGTCTACGAGCAGTACTTC.

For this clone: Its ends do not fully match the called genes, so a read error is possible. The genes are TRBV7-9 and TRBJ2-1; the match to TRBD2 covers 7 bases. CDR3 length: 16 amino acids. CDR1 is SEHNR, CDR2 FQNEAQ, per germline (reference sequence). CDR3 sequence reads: CSSSLSGGSSYNEQFF. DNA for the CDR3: TGTTCCAGCAGCTTATCGGGCGGGAGTAGCTACAATGAGCAGTTCTTC.

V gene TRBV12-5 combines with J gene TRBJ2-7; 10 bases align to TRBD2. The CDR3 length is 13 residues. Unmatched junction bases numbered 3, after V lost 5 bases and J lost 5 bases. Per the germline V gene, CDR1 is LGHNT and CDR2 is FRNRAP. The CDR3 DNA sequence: TGTGCTAGTGGTCTTAGCGGGAGGAACGAGCAGTACTTC. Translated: CASGLSGRNEQYF.

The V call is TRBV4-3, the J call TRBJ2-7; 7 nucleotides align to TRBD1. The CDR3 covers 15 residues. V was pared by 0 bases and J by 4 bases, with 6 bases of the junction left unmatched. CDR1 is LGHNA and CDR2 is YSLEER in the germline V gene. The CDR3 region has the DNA TGCGCCAGCAGCCAAGATCTGGGACAGAGTTACGAGCAGTACTTC. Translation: CASSQDLGQSYEQYF.

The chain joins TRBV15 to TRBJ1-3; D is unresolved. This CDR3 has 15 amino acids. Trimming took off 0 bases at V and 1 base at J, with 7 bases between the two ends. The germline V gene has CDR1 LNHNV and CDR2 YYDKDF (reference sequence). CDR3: CATSRDWLSGNTIYF. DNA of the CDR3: TGTGCCACCAGCAGAGATTGGCTTTCTGGAAACACCATATATTTT.